This entry concerns a single T cell receptor beta chain. Its antigen is unidentified. The source of the sample is a study of PD-L1 blockade in urothelial cancer. Study outcomes and limitations: Enhanced expansion of tumor-associated blood clones at 3 weeks characterized durable-benefit patients.

Trimming left V 6 bases short and J 0 bases short, with 12 bases between. The germline gives CDR1 LNHDA, CDR2 SQIVND (reference sequence). The CDR3 totals 15 residues. The protocol was immunoSEQ multiplex PCR, while the TCRdb copy is restricted to in-frame clones and leaves out a portion. The data show about 50,000 clones, with roughly 80% seen just once and 3% to 4.5% held by the top ten. The chain combines TRBV19 with TRBJ1-5; D may be TRBD1 (6 bases). The receptor's source is a man aged 70-80 years with urothelial cancer. The input for sequencing was PBMCs, taken around atezolizumab (anti-PD-L1) treatment. The CDR3 loop is CASSRGQYSNQPQHF. As DNA, the CDR3 is TGTGCCAGTAGCCGTGGACAGTATAGCAATCAGCCCCAGCATTTT. The full variable domain, in which reference TRBV19 and TRBJ1-5 provide the parts outside the CDR3, is DGGITQSPKYLFRKEGQNVTLSCEQNLNHDAMYWYRQDPGQGLRLIYYSQIVNDFQKGDIAEGYSVSREKKESFPLTVTSAQKNPTAFYLCASSRGQYSNQPQHFGDGTRLSIL.